These 23 T cell receptor beta chains came from one sample sequenced in a study of graft-versus-host responses after intestinal transplantation. Only in-frame clones appear in the TCRdb table, and some are missing; sequencing was by immunoSEQ multiplex PCR. The sample lists around 10,000 clones, approximately 33% occurring once. This specimen was alloreactive CD4+ T cells from a mixed lymphocyte reaction culture, taken before transplantation. Subset defined: CFSE-low proliferating T cells sorted from roughly 6-day pre-transplant mixed lymphocyte reaction (GvH or HvG direction). These receptors originate from a human patient who was an organ donor for intestinal transplantation.

Relative to its sample, this clone is medium-sized. This chain connects TRBV21-1 to TRBJ1-1; no check of the table's D call, TRBD1, against the DNA was made. TRBV21-1 is shown as a pseudogene. The CDR3 is made up of 13 amino acids. The chain's CDR3 is CASNGDRGEEAFF. CDR3 DNA sequence: TGTGCCAGCAATGGGGACAGGGGAGAGGAAGCTTTCTTT.

The genes are TRBV10-2 and TRBJ2-7; 8 bases agree with TRBD1. The junction had 5 bases not matched to a gene; V was cut back by 6 bases and J by 1 base. This CDR3 is built from 14 residues. Germline V gives CDR1 WSHSY, CDR2 SAAADI. CDR3 sequence (DNA): TGCGCCAGCAGGTCGGGGACAGGTTCCTACGAGCAGTACTTC. This translates into CASRSGTGSYEQYF.

The CDR3 DNA reads TGTGCCAGCAGCAAAGCGCTTCCCCCGGGGGGACACTCCTACGAGCAGTACTTC. Amino acid sequence: CASSKALPPGGHSYEQYF. The chain is built from TRBV21-1 and TRBJ2-7; the listed D gene, TRBD2, was not tested against the DNA. TRBV21-1 is marked as a pseudogene. CDR3 length: 18 amino acids.

This clone was counted between two and nine times. V usage is TRBV21-1 and J usage is TRBJ1-1; TRBD1 is the table's D call, not checked against the DNA. TRBV21-1 represents a pseudogene. The CDR3 has 16 residues. The CDR3 here is CASRKRVLGVNTEAFF. In DNA, the CDR3 is TGTGCCAGCAGAAAAAGAGTCTTAGGGGTGAACACTGAAGCTTTCTTT.

The chain links TRBV27 to TRBJ2-7, with TRBD2 identical over 11 bases. The trim removed 7 bases at V and 4 bases at J, leaving 12 bases unmatched. The CDR3 is 16 amino acids. Germline V gene data show CDR1 as MNHEY and CDR2 as SMNVEV (reference sequence). This CDR3 reads CASTPLASGGRYEQYF. For the CDR3, the DNA is TGTGCCAGCACACCACTAGCTAGCGGGGGGCGTTACGAGCAGTACTTC.

The chain employs TRBV4-2 and TRBJ2-2; a possible D gene is TRBD2 (6 bases). Between the trimmed V and J ends, which lost 4 bases and 1 base, there was a span of 22 bases. The CDR3 spans 19 residues. Germline lookup yields CDR1 LGHNA and CDR2 YNFKEQ. This CDR3 is CASSLKRDSGRENTGELFF. DNA for the CDR3: TGTGCCAGCAGCCTGAAAAGGGACTCAGGCAGAGAGAACACCGGGGAGCTGTTTTTT.

The V and J genes are TRBV7-2 and TRBJ2-7; D is perhaps TRBD2 (5 bases). The CDR3 contains 16 residues. The germline CDR1 and CDR2 sequences are SGHTA and FQGNSA. V gave up 1 base and J gave up 5 bases, with 18 bases separating them. CDR3 region: CASSLGWPRRVNEQYF. The CDR3 bases are TGTGCCAGCAGCTTAGGATGGCCCAGGCGGGTGAACGAGCAGTACTTC.

The chain links TRBV19 to TRBJ2-7; 7 nucleotides align to TRBD1. J lost 2 bases, V lost 2 bases, and 3 bases had no gene match. The CDR3 extends over 14 amino acids. Germline V gene lookup returns CDR1 LNHDA and CDR2 SQIVND (reference sequence). The CDR3 coding sequence is TGTGCCAGTAGTATAAGACAGGGACCCTACGAGCAGTACTTC. Its protein is CASSIRQGPYEQYF. Looking up the rest from reference TRBV19 and TRBJ2-7 gives the full variable domain: DGGITQSPKYLFRKEGQNVTLSCEQNLNHDAMYWYRQDPGQGLRLIYYSQIVNDFQKGDIAEGYSVSREKKESFPLTVTSAQKNPTAFYLCASSIRQGPYEQYFGPGTRLTVT.

V usage is TRBV7-2 and J usage is TRBJ2-2, with 15 positions matching TRBD2. The CDR3 is 17 amino acids. V lost 5 bases, J lost 4 bases, and 5 bases stayed unmatched. The germline V gene encodes CDR1 SGHTA and CDR2 FQGNSA. CDR3 region: CASSRTSGGAGTGELFF. The CDR3 DNA reads as TGTGCCAGCAGCAGGACTAGCGGGGGGGCGGGCACCGGGGAGCTGTTTTTT.

This clone was counted between two and nine times. The chain recombines TRBV7-9 with TRBJ2-7; 7 bases are a match to TRBD1. The CDR3 spans 13 residues. CDR1 is SEHNR and CDR2 is FQNEAQ in the germline V gene (reference sequence). V shed 7 bases and J 3 bases; nucleotides not matched to a gene: 6. The CDR3 protein is CASTRTGYYEQYF. CDR3 DNA sequence: TGTGCCAGCACCCGGACAGGTTACTACGAGCAGTACTTC. The full variable domain, completed using reference TRBV7-9 and TRBJ2-7, is DTGVSQNPRHKITKRGQNVTFRCDPISEHNRLYWYRQTLGQGPEFLTYFQNEAQLEKSRLLSDRFSAERPKGSFSTLEIQRTEQGDSAMYLCASTRTGYYEQYFGPGTRLTVT.

The rearrangement uses TRBV5-5 and TRBJ1-6, with 8 bases aligning to TRBD1. Losses at the gene ends were 4 bases for V and 10 bases for J; bases not matched to a gene: 7. The CDR3 runs 14 residues. Germline V lookup: CDR1 SGHKS, CDR2 YYEKEE (reference sequence). CDR3: CASSPDRGRSPLHF. The CDR3 DNA follows: TGTGCCAGCAGCCCAGACAGGGGAAGGTCACCCCTCCACTTT.

This clone has a handful of counts. The chain joins TRBV9 to TRBJ2-1; TRBD2 matches at 9 bases. Looked up from germline, CDR1 is SGDLS and CDR2 is YYNGEE. J gave up 7 bases and V 0 bases, and 11 bases lay outside the gene matches. This CDR3 comprises 17 residues. The CDR3 here is CASSVDPPSGVRNEQFF. Written as DNA, the CDR3 is TGTGCCAGCAGCGTAGATCCCCCTAGCGGGGTTCGTAATGAGCAGTTCTTC.

For this clone: The junction differs from germline at one of its ends, possibly a read error. As DNA, the CDR3 is TGTGCCGGCAGCTCGAGCTCCTACGAGCAGTACTTC. It is translated as CAGSSSSYEQYF. This sequence joins TRBV11-2 and TRBJ2-7, with D unresolved. Looked up from germline, CDR1 is SGHAT and CDR2 is FQNNGV. CDR3 length: 12 residues.

The V and J genes are TRBV4-2 and TRBJ1-1; TRBD1 agrees at 8 bases. This CDR3 is built from 17 residues. Trimming took 1 base from V and 0 from J; bases not matched to a gene: 7. Germline V lookup: CDR1 LGHNA, CDR2 YNFKEQ. The CDR3, as DNA: TGTGCCAGCAGCCAAGGTCGACAGGGGCCTTTGAACACTGAAGCTTTCTTT. Protein product: CASSQGRQGPLNTEAFF.

This clone has just a few counts. The genes are TRBV5-1 and TRBJ1-5; D perhaps matches TRBD1 (6 bases). Trimming removed 0 bases at V and 5 bases at J, with 9 bases between. The CDR3 spans 14 residues. Per the germline V gene, CDR1 is SGHRS and CDR2 is YFSETQ. The CDR3 is CASSLVGGYQPQHF. In DNA, the CDR3 is TGCGCCAGCAGCTTGGTAGGGGGTTATCAGCCCCAGCATTTT. The complete variable domain, with remaining parts taken from reference TRBV5-1 and TRBJ1-5, reads KAGVTQTPRYLIKTRGQQVTLSCSPISGHRSVSWYQQTPGQGLQFLFEYFSETQRNKGNFPGRFSGRQFSNSRSEMNVSTLELGDSALYLCASSLVGGYQPQHFGDGTRLSIL.

CDR3 DNA: TGTGCCAGTAGTGGTTTAGCGGGGGCGCGGAGCTCCTACAATGAGCAGTTCTTC. This translates into CASSGLAGARSSYNEQFF. The chain uses TRBV19 and TRBJ2-1; 9 nucleotides agree with TRBD2. This CDR3 spans 18 amino acids. J lost 0 bases, V lost 5 bases, and 11 bases had no gene match. The germline gives CDR1 LNHDA, CDR2 SQIVND (reference sequence).

The chain is built from TRBV18 and TRBJ2-2; D is possibly TRBD1 (6 bases). Trimming left V 1 base short and J 4 bases short, with 19 bases between. The germline CDR1 and CDR2 sequences are KGHSH and LQKENI. CDR3 size: 18 residues. CDR3 nucleotides: TGTGCCAGCTCACCACATACCGGCACAGGGACCCGCACCGGGGAGCTGTTTTTT. The encoded protein is CASSPHTGTGTRTGELFF.

This clone was recorded a few times. The V call is TRBV19, the J call TRBJ1-6; the D gene is possibly TRBD1 (5 bases). The CDR3 covers 16 residues. Trimming shortened V by 8 bases and J by 7 bases, and 21 bases separated the two germline ends. Germline CDR1 LNHDA, CDR2 SQIVND (reference sequence). CDR3 bases: TGTGCCAGTGACCGATCTCCCAGGGTAGGGAATTCACCCCTCCACTTT. This gives the protein CASDRSPRVGNSPLHF. Full variable domain (rest looked up from reference TRBV19 and TRBJ1-6): DGGITQSPKYLFRKEGQNVTLSCEQNLNHDAMYWYRQDPGQGLRLIYYSQIVNDFQKGDIAEGYSVSREKKESFPLTVTSAQKNPTAFYLCASDRSPRVGNSPLHFGNGTRLTVT.

The rearrangement links TRBV18 to TRBJ1-1, with a tentative D call TRBD1 (6 bases). The germline V and J ends were trimmed by 8 bases and 0 bases, with 10 bases remaining between them. The length of the CDR3 is 13 residues. Germline V gene sequence: CDR1 KGHSH, CDR2 LQKENI. CDR3 in amino acids: CASATGMNTEAFF. The CDR3 DNA is TGTGCCAGCGCCACAGGGATGAACACTGAAGCTTTCTTT.

In its sample, this clone was seen a few times. V and J are TRBV7-3 and TRBJ1-6, with 8 nucleotides matching TRBD1. CDR3 length: 14 amino acids. With V trimmed by 4 bases and J by 10 bases, 6 bases remained unmatched. Germline V gives CDR1 SGHTA, CDR2 FQGTGA. The CDR3 sequence is CASSSRTGSSPLHF. The CDR3 nucleotides are TGTGCCAGCAGCTCCCGGACAGGGAGCTCACCCCTCCACTTT.

A few counts support this clone. This chain links TRBV30 with TRBJ2-7, with TRBD1 matching 7 bases. The length of the CDR3 is 14 residues. The V gene end was trimmed by 0 bases and the J gene end by 3 bases; junction bases not matched to a gene: 5. Germline-derived CDR1 and CDR2 are GTSNPN and SVGIG (reference sequence). The CDR3 DNA reads TGTGCCTGGAGTGTAGGGGGACAGAGCTACGAGCAGTACTTC. It encodes CAWSVGGQSYEQYF.

The chain recombines TRBV18 with TRBJ2-7; TRBD1 agrees at 7 bases. Trimming cost V 1 base and J 3 bases; bases outside gene matches: 3. Germline CDR1 is KGHSH and CDR2 is LQKENI. CDR3 length: 14 residues. CDR3 amino acids: CASSPRGQYYEQYF. The CDR3, as DNA: TGTGCCAGCTCACCACGGGGACAGTACTACGAGCAGTACTTC.

V gene TRBV11-2 combines with J gene TRBJ2-3; 8 nucleotides agree with TRBD2. The V segment lost 2 bases and the J segment 0 bases; nucleotides outside the gene matches: 7. CDR1 is SGHAT, CDR2 FQNNGV, per germline. The CDR3 contains 17 residues. The CDR3 spells CASSLIWAGGSTDTQYF. The CDR3 DNA follows: TGTGCCAGCAGCTTAATTTGGGCGGGGGGAAGCACAGATACGCAGTATTTT.